What follows are 12 T cell receptor beta chains derived from one specimen sequenced in a study of OX40 agonist ivuxolimab in advanced cancers. The table came from immunoSEQ multiplex PCR; TCRdb's copy has only in-frame clones and leaves some out. The sample shows tens of thousands of clones, approximately 79% of them seen only once. The input for sequencing was CD4+ or CD8+ T cells sorted from blood, taken in a trial of the OX40 agonist ivuxolimab. These receptors were taken from an adult with an advanced solid tumor such as melanoma, head and neck, liver or kidney cancer.

This clone was detected a few times. The chain carries TRBV20-1 and TRBJ2-7; D is perhaps TRBD2 (6 bases). The V end was cut by 6 bases, the J end by 6 bases, with 12 bases between. The CDR3 is made up of 11 amino acids. Germline CDR1 and CDR2: DFQATT and SNEGSKA (reference sequence). The CDR3 loop is CSARLVSEQYF. The CDR3 DNA is TGCAGTGCAAGACTAGTTAGCGAGCAGTACTTC.

On this clone: This may be a read error, as it is one base from a much larger clone. Other DNA variants within this sample encode the same CDR3. This sequence joins TRBV27 and TRBJ1-5; D is unclear. The CDR3 consists of 15 residues. The V end lost 6 bases, the J end lost 3 bases, and 15 bases lay between the germline ends. Germline loops: CDR1 MNHEY, CDR2 SMNVEV (reference sequence). The CDR3 DNA is TGTGCCAGCAGCTTCGCGGGGAACATCAATCAGCCCCAGCATTTT. This gives the protein CASSFAGNINQPQHF.

The chain links TRBV5-1 to TRBJ2-3; 9 bases match TRBD2. Germline CDR1 reads SGHRS; CDR2 reads YFSETQ. CDR3 size: 15 residues. Trimming removed 4 bases from V and 3 bases from J; junction bases left unmatched: 6. The CDR3 loop reads CASSRDSGGTDTQYF. The CDR3 DNA reads TGCGCCAGCAGCCGGGATAGCGGGGGTACAGATACGCAGTATTTT. The variable domain in full, completed from reference TRBV5-1 and TRBJ2-3, reads KAGVTQTPRYLIKTRGQQVTLSCSPISGHRSVSWYQQTPGQGLQFLFEYFSETQRNKGNFPGRFSGRQFSNSRSEMNVSTLELGDSALYLCASSRDSGGTDTQYFGPGTRLTVL.

The V call is TRBV7-9, the J call TRBJ2-3, with D uncertain. The germline V and J ends were trimmed by 1 base and 3 bases, with 11 bases remaining between them. This CDR3 is 15 amino acids long. The V gene's germline CDR1 is SEHNR and CDR2 FQNEAQ (reference sequence). The CDR3 reads CASSLGDRSTDTQYF. The CDR3 nucleotides are TGTGCCAGCAGCTTAGGGGATCGGAGTACAGATACGCAGTATTTT.

This chain connects TRBV6-5 to TRBJ1-4; D unresolved. This CDR3 has 14 amino acids. Trimming removed 5 bases from V and 8 bases from J, with 15 bases in between. Germline assignment: CDR1 MNHEY and CDR2 SVGAGI. As DNA, the CDR3 is TGTGCCAGCAGTCCCCGTGGCGGGCGAGAAAAACTGTTTTTT. Its protein product is CASSPRGGREKLFF.

This chain connects TRBV27 to TRBJ2-1; 10 bases align to TRBD2. This CDR3 spans 14 amino acids. Per the germline V gene, CDR1 is MNHEY and CDR2 is SMNVEV (reference sequence). V lost 5 bases, J lost 7 bases, and 5 bases stayed unmatched. CDR3 bases: TGTGCCAGCAGTAGCGGGGGGGCGGGGAATGAGCAGTTCTTC. Amino acids: CASSSGGAGNEQFF.

With respect to this clone: Other DNA variants within this sample encode the same CDR3. V and J are TRBV29-1 and TRBJ1-3; 8 bases fit TRBD1. The CDR3 runs to 12 residues. The ends lost 6 bases at V and 4 bases at J; junction bases unmatched: 2. The germline V gene encodes CDR1 SQVTM and CDR2 ANQGSEA. As DNA, the CDR3 is TGCAGCGTCCGGACAGGGGGAAACACCATATATTTT. Its translation is CSVRTGGNTIYF. The full variable domain, its missing parts supplied by reference TRBV29-1 and TRBJ1-3, is SAVISQKPSRDICQRGTSLTIQCQVDSQVTMMFWYRQQPGQSLTLIATANQGSEATYESGFVIDKFPISRPNLTFSTLTVSNMSPEDSSIYLCSVRTGGNTIYFGEGSWLTVV.

The chain joins TRBV5-6 to TRBJ2-3, with D perhaps TRBD2 (5 bases). This CDR3 has 14 amino acids. From germline, CDR1 is SGHDT and CDR2 YYEEEE. The V end lost 1 base, the J end lost 3 bases, and 9 bases lay between the germline ends. The CDR3 bases are TGTGCCAGCAGCTTGAAAACGGGGACAGATACGCAGTATTTT. It is translated as CASSLKTGTDTQYF. Complete variable domain (other parts from reference TRBV5-6 and TRBJ2-3): DAGVTQSPTHLIKTRGQQVTLRCSPKSGHDTVSWYQQALGQGPQFIFQYYEEEERQRGNFPDRFSGHQFPNYSSELNVNALLLGDSALYLCASSLKTGTDTQYFGPGTRLTVL.

As regards this clone: The sample holds other DNA sequences that translate to the same CDR3. The V call is TRBV27, the J call TRBJ2-7, with D unresolved. The CDR3 is 11 residues long. From germline, CDR1 is MNHEY and CDR2 SMNVEV (reference sequence). Trimming removed 4 bases from V and 0 bases from J, with 1 base in between. The CDR3 here is CASSSSYEQYF. The CDR3 bases are TGTGCCAGCAGTTCCTCCTACGAGCAGTACTTC.

The chain couples TRBV27 to TRBJ2-7; D is possibly TRBD1 or TRBD2 (5 bases each). This CDR3 is built from 16 residues. V was shortened by 4 bases and J by 0 bases, with 16 bases between the two germline ends. Germline CDR1 and CDR2: MNHEY and SMNVEV (reference sequence). CDR3 residues: CASSSRDGRVSYEQYF. The CDR3 nucleotides read TGTGCCAGCAGTTCCCGGGACGGCCGTGTCTCCTACGAGCAGTACTTC.

The chain couples TRBV2 to TRBJ2-3, with a weak D call TRBD2 (7 bases). Trimming took 11 bases from V and 3 from J, leaving 15 bases between them. The CDR3 length is 13 residues. CDR1 SNHLY and CDR2 FYNNEI come from the germline V gene. The CDR3 nucleotides are TGTGCCGGAAGGGGGGGCTATACAGATACGCAGTATTTT. Amino acid sequence: CAGRGGYTDTQYF. The whole variable domain, filled in from reference TRBV2 and TRBJ2-3, reads EPEVTQTPSHQVTQMGQEVILRCVPISNHLYFYWYRQILGQKVEFLVSFYNNEISEKSEIFDDQFSVERPDGSNFTLKIRSTKLEDSAMYFCAGRGGYTDTQYFGPGTRLTVL.

A few counts support this clone. This sequence joins TRBV13 and TRBJ2-2, with 9 bases that match TRBD1. CDR1 is PRHDT, CDR2 FYEKMQ, per germline (reference sequence). V was pared by 4 bases and J by 6 bases, with 9 bases of the junction left unmatched. This CDR3 is 16 amino acids long. CDR3 region: CASSSSDRTGAGELFF. The CDR3 nucleotides are TGTGCCAGCAGCTCCTCCGATCGGACAGGGGCCGGGGAGCTGTTTTTT.